The T cell receptor (beta chain) under discussion was sequenced for a study of blood T cell repertoires in COVID-19. Across the whole study: T cells, B-cell-depleted T cells, or PBMCs provided the cDNA or gDNA that served as material.

In germline, CDR1 is MGHRA, CDR2 YSYEKL. This CDR3 spans 15 amino acids. V dropped 2 bases and J dropped 2; count of bases not matched to a gene: 2. This table comes from immunoSEQ multiplex PCR, and its TCRdb copy is limited to in-frame clones, with some not included. The sample has some 150,000 clones; 80% to 90% are singletons. The chain is built from TRBV4-1 and TRBJ1-2, with 10 bases matching TRBD1. The specimen sequenced was peripheral blood. This TCR was recovered from a woman at least 80 years old with acute or convalescent COVID-19. The CDR3 sequence is CASSQPGQGNYGYTF. As DNA, the CDR3 is TGCGCCAGCAGCCAACCGGGACAGGGGAACTATGGCTACACCTTC.